Detailed here is one TCR beta chain. Its recognized antigen is unknown. Base qualities are not provided; no much larger clone lies one nucleotide away. Whole blood was collected in K2EDTA tubes by collaborating institutions according to the institutions' own protocols. For TCRbeta analysis, collaborator samples were shipped as frozen whole blood, as isolated PBMCs, or as DNA extracted from either sample type. According to the germline V gene, CDR1 reads WSHSY and CDR2 reads SAAADI. V and J lose 7 bases and 3 bases, and a span of 14 bases separates them. The cysteine opens and the phenylalanine closes a CDR3 of 14 amino acids. Only the CDR3 portion is preserved as DNA: 42 bases, with reading frame beginning at the first base. This sample stems from a study of blood T cell repertoires in COVID-19 (dated by TCRdb to about 2020). As for the study more broadly: Samples from collaborators originated in the United States, Italy and Spain and spanned both the acute and convalescent phases of COVID-19. The prospective study material was composed of cDNA or gDNA derived from T cells, B-cell-depleted T cells, or PBMCs. The dataset comprised deeply sampled blood TCRbeta repertoires from subjects exposed to, actively infected with, or recovered from COVID-19. The repertoires were released in a freely available public database intended as a resource for research on the immune response to SARS-CoV-2. The samples were drawn from two sources: the first 160 participants of the ongoing ImmuneRACE study, and 1,254 subjects contributed by 6 global collaborators. Nearly every sample came with metadata listing a de-identified subject ID, COVID-19 status, age in years and sex. Where HLA class I and class II types were available, the types were taken from metadata supplied by the sample provider, not from assay-based typing.

Study-wide findings and limitations: Clinical and demographic metadata were provided uncurated, with the amount varying by source and participant.

The immunoSEQ Assay, a bias-controlled multiplex PCR, was used to amplify TCRbeta CDR3 regions from genomic DNA. From the authors' description of their analysis: Within the assay, amplification of reference gene primers was used to estimate how many nucleated cells each sample contained. To quantify the absolute abundance of each unique TCRbeta CDR3 rearrangement, sequence reads were collapsed and filtered. Productive Simpson clonality was computed per sample as the square root of Simpson's diversity index over productive rearrangements. TCRdb re-hosts the immuneACCESS table, in-frame sequences only. Its copies lack some clones; in the studies checked, an unresolved V gene accounts for under half of them, and the cause for the rest is not known. Clone size and V and J calls were adopted from that table, with D and trimming inferred from the DNA. The table for this sample lists 150,000 to 200,000 clones; about 80% of them were counted only once. Over 20% of the sample is held by the ten biggest clonotypes.

Sequenced input: peripheral blood. The sequence derives from a woman aged 80 or older with acute or convalescent COVID-19. Rearrangement joined TRBV10-2 to TRBJ2-3; a tentative D call is TRBD2 (5 bases match). The CDR3: CASTRSGATDTQYF. In nucleotides, the sequence is TGCGCCAGCACACGAAGCGGTGCAACAGATACGCAGTATTTT.